This T cell receptor (beta chain) stems from a study of CD8 T cells in ankylosing spondylitis. Findings and caveats of the study: About 8 highly homologous variants made up a TCR beta motif, and this motif appeared characteristic of ankylosing spondylitis blood.

The length of the CDR3 is 17 residues. Germline-derived CDR1 and CDR2 are SGHVS and FQNEAQ. Between the trimmed V and J ends, which lost 0 bases and 0 bases, there was a span of 11 bases. Details on this clonotype: Its antigen is unknown.

TCRdb analysed the 5' RACE reads with MiXCR anew, one entry per CDR3 protein. The profile shows roughly 700,000 distinct CDR3 sequences, 15% to 20% of them singletons. The sequenced material came from blood, either unsorted or a sorted T cell fraction (not recorded which). This TCR was sampled from a male donor with ankylosing spondylitis. The chain has TRBV7-8 and TRBJ2-2; a possible D gene is TRBD2 (6 bases). CDR3 DNA: TGTGCCAGCAGCTTAGCGGGGGGAGCCGCGAACACCGGGGAGCTGTTTTTT. Its protein product is CASSLAGGAANTGELFF.